This TCR beta chain was documented in a study of tumor and adjacent non-tumor tissue in lung cancer. The library came from three nested PCR rounds adapted from ARM-PCR protocols. A single record per CDR3 protein comes from TCRdb applying MiXCR to the multiplex PCR reads. This sample yields more than 120,000 distinct CDR3 sequences, of which around two thirds are seen a single time; 15% to 20% belongs to the top ten. To note about this clonotype: The junction departs from germline at one end; a sequencing error may be responsible.

RNA was extracted from bulk tissue without any cell sorting. Germline V gene lookup returns CDR1 DFQATT and CDR2 SNEGSKA (reference sequence). The CDR3 loop spans 15 amino acids. The TCR was taken from a man in his fifties or sixties with small cell lung cancer. The sequencing input was lung tumor tissue. The chain links TRBV20-1 to TRBJ2-7, with D possibly TRBD2 on 6 matching bases. For the CDR3, the DNA is TGCAGTCCCTCGAACGGGGCTAGCGTCTCCTACGAGCAATACTTC. Translation: CSPSNGASVSYEQYF.